This T cell receptor (beta chain) appears in the sequencing data of a study of cytomegalovirus exposure and HLA in healthy donors. Comment on this clone: Its antigen remains unidentified.

Study-level results: The presence/absence work took it that sequencing depth was about the same across donors. Reportedly, fewer N-insertions than the approximately 700-donor mean appeared in an Asian-associated ancestry cluster in a later analysis. TCR beta V- and J-gene trimming, according to a later analysis, was linked to a missense DCLRE1C variant. Beyond CMV serostatus, there was no information to go on about immune exposure.

CDR1 MNHEY and CDR2 SVGAGI come from the germline V gene. V was pared by 0 bases and J by 3 bases, with 3 bases of the junction left unmatched. The CDR3 spans 16 residues. The PCR ran on 60 Vbeta and 13 Jbeta primers. Generated by immunoSEQ multiplex PCR, the TCRdb table keeps only in-frame clones and is missing some. The table has under 150,000 clones, more than 75% seen once. The J gene is TRBJ2-1, the V gene TRBV6-5, with 9 positions matching TRBD2. This sequence was found in a male donor in good health and CMV-seronegative. The specimen sequenced was PBMCs. The CDR3 coding sequence is TGTGCCAGCAGTTACTCTAGCGGGGGAGACTACAATGAGCAGTTCTTC. Translated, it gives CASSYSSGGDYNEQFF.